What follows is one T cell receptor (beta chain) and its context. This record comes from a study of blood T cell repertoires in COVID-19. Study overall: Samples representing acute and convalescent COVID-19 were sourced from the United States, Italy and Spain. Sources were T cells, B-cell-depleted T cells, or PBMCs; the material itself was cDNA or gDNA.

Clones were sequenced by immunoSEQ multiplex PCR, and TCRdb holds only the in-frame ones, with some missing. The sample holds roughly 180,000 clones; around 82% are singletons and the top ten take about a sixth. Those enrolled, adults aged roughly 18 to 89 years, came from around 25 US areas. Participant reports of clinical history set cohort assignment. The CDR3 length is 16 residues. Trimming removed 4 bases at V and 3 bases at J, with 19 bases between. CDR1 is SGHTA and CDR2 is FQGNSA in the germline V gene. The sequenced material came from PBMCs or T cells enriched from blood (not recorded which). This sequence was found in a man aged 55-75 years who had recovered from COVID-19. The chain carries TRBV7-2 and TRBJ2-7, with D possibly TRBD1 on 5 matching bases. The CDR3 bases are TGTGCCAGCAGCTCACACTCCACCAGGGTCCGCTACGAGCAGTACTTC. Amino acids: CASSSHSTRVRYEQYF.